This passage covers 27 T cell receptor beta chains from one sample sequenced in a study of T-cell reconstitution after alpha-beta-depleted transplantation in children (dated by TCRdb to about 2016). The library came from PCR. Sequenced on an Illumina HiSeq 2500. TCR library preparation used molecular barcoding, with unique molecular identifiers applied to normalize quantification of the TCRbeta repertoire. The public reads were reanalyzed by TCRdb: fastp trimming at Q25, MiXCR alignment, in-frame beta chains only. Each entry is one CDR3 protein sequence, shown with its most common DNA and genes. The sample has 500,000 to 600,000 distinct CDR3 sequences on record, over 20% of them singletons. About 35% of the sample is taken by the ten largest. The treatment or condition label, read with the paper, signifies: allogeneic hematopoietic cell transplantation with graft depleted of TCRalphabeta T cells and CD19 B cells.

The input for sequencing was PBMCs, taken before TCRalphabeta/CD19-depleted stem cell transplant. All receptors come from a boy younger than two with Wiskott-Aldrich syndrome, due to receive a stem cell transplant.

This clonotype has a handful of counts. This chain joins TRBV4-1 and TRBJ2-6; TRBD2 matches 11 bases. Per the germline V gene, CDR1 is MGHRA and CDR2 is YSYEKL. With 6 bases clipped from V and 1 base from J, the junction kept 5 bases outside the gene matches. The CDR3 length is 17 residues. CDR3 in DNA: TGCGCCAGCAGGGTAGCGGGAGGGGGTTCTGGGGCCAACGTCCTGACTTTC. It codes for CASRVAGGGSGANVLTF.

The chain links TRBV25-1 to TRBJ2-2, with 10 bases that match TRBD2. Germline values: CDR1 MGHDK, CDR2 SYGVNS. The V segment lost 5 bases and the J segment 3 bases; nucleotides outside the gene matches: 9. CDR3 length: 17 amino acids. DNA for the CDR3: TGTGCCAGCAGTCGAAGAACTAGCGGGATCGACACCGGGGAGCTGTTTTTT. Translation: CASSRRTSGIDTGELFF.

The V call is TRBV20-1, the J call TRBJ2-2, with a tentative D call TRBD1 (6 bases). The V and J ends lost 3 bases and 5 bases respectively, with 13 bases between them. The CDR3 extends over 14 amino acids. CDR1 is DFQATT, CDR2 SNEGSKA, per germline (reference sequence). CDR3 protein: CSARKGVGTGELFF. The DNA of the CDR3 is TGCAGTGCTAGGAAGGGGGTTGGTACCGGGGAGCTGTTTTTT.

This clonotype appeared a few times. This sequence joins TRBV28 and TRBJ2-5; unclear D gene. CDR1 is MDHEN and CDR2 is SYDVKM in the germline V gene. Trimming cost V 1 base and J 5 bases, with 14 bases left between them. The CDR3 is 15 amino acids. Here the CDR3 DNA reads TGTGCCAGCAGTTTATCGACACGCATCGGGGAGACCCAGTACTTC. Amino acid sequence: CASSLSTRIGETQYF. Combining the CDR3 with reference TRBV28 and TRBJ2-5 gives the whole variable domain DVKVTQSSRYLVKRTGEKVFLECVQDMDHENMFWYRQDPGLGLRLIYFSYDVKMKEKGDIPEGYSVSREKKERFSLILESASTNQTSMYLCASSLSTRIGETQYFGPGTRLLVL.

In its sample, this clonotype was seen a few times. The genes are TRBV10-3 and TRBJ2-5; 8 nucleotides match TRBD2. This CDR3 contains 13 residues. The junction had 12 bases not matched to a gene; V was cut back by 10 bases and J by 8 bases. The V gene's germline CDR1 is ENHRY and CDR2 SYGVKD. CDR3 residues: CATLLTSGHTQYF. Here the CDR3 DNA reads TGTGCCACCCTTCTAACTAGCGGTCACACCCAGTACTTC.

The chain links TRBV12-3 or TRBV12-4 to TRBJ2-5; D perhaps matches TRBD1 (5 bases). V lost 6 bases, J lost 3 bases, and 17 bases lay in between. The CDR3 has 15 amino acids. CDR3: CASSPMWGGEETQYF. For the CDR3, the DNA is TGTGCCAGCAGCCCCATGTGGGGCGGAGAAGAGACCCAGTACTTC.

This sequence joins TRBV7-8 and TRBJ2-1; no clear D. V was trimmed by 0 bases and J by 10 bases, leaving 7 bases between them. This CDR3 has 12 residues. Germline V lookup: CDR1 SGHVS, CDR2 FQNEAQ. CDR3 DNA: TGTGCCAGCAGCTTAGCTCGCGGAGAGCAGTTCTTC. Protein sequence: CASSLARGEQFF.

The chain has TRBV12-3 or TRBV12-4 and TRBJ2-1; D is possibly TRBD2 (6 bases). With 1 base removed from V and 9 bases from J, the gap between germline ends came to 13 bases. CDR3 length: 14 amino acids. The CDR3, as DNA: TGTGCCAGCAGTTTAGGCAGGACTAACGGTGAGCAGTTCTTC. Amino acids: CASSLGRTNGEQFF.

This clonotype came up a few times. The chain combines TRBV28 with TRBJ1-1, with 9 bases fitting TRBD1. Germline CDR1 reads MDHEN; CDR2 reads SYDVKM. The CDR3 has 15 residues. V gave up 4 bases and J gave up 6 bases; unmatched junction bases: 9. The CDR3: CASSSPGQGPSEAFF. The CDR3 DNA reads TGTGCCAGCAGTTCACCGGGACAGGGTCCCTCTGAAGCTTTCTTT. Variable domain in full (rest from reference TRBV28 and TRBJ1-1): DVKVTQSSRYLVKRTGEKVFLECVQDMDHENMFWYRQDPGLGLRLIYFSYDVKMKEKGDIPEGYSVSREKKERFSLILESASTNQTSMYLCASSSPGQGPSEAFFGQGTRLTVV.

DNA of the CDR3: TGTGCCAGCAGTTTAGACAGGTCACCCCTCCACTTT. This translates into CASSLDRSPLHF. V and J are TRBV12-3 or TRBV12-4 and TRBJ1-6; D might be TRBD1 (5 bases). Trimming cost V 1 base and J 10 bases, with 5 bases left between them. The CDR3 is 12 residues long.

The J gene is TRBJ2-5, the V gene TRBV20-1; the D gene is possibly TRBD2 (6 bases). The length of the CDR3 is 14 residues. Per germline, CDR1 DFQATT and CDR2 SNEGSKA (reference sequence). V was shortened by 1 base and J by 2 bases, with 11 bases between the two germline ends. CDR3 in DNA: TGCAGTGCTAGAGTATTAGCGGATCAAGAGACCCAGTACTTC. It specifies CSARVLADQETQYF.

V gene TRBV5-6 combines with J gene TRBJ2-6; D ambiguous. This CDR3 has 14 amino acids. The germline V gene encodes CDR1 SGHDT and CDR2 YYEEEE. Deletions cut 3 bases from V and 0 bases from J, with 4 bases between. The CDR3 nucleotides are TGTGCCAGCAGCTCGGCCTCTGGGGCCAACGTCCTGACTTTC. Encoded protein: CASSSASGANVLTF.

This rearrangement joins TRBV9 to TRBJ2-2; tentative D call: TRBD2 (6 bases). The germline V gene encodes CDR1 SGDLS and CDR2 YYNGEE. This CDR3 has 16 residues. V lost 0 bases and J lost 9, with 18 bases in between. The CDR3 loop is CASSVEGGPRTWELFF. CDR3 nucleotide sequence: TGTGCCAGCAGCGTAGAGGGAGGCCCGCGGACCTGGGAGCTGTTTTTT.

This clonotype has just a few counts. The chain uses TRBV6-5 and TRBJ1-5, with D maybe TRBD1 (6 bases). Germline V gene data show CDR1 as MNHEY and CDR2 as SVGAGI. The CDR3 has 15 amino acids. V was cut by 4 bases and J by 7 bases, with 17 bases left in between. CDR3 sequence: CASSWVTGRGQPQHF. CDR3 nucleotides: TGTGCCAGCAGTTGGGTCACAGGGCGGGGGCAGCCCCAGCATTTT.

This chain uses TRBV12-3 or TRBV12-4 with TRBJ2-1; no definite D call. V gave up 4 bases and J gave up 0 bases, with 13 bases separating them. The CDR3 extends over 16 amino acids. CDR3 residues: CASSSPFDSSYNEQFF. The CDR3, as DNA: TGTGCCAGCAGTTCTCCATTTGATAGCTCCTACAATGAGCAGTTCTTC.

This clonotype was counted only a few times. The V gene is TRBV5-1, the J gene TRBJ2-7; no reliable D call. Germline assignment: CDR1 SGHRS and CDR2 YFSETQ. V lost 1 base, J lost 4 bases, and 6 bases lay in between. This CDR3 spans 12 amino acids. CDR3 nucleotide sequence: TGCGCCAGCAGCTTGAATGGGTACGAGCAGTACTTC. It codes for CASSLNGYEQYF.

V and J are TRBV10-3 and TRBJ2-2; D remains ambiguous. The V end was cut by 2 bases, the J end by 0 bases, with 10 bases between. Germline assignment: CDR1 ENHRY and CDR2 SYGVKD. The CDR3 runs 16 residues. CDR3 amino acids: CAISETGAANTGELFF. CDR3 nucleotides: TGTGCCATCAGTGAGACGGGCGCTGCGAACACCGGGGAGCTGTTTTTT.

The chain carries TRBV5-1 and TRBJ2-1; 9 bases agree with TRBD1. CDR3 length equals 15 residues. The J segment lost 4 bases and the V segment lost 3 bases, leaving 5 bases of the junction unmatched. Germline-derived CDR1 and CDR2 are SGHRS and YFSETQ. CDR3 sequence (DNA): TGCGCCAGCAGCTCCGGGACAGGGAGGTACAATGAGCAGTTCTTC. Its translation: CASSSGTGRYNEQFF.

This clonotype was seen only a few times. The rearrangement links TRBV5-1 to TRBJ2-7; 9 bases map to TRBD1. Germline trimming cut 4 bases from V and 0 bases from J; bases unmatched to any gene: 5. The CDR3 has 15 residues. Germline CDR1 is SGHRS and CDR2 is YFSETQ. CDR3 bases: TGCGCCAGCAGCCATGAGACAGGGGGCTCCTACGAGCAGTACTTC. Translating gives CASSHETGGSYEQYF.

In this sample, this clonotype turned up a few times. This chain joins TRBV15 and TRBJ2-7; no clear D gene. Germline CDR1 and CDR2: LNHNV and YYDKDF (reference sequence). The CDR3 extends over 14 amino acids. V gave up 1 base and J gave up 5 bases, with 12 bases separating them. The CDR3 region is CATSRGDSYNEQYF. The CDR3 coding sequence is TGTGCCACCAGCAGAGGGGATAGTTATAACGAGCAGTACTTC.

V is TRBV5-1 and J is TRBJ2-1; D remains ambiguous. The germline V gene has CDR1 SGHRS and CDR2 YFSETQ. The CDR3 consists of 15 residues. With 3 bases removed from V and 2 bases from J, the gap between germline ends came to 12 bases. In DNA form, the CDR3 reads TGCGCCAGCAGCTCGGACGGAGCAACCTACAATGAGCAGTTCTTC. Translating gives CASSSDGATYNEQFF. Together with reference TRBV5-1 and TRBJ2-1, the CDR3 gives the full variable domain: KAGVTQTPRYLIKTRGQQVTLSCSPISGHRSVSWYQQTPGQGLQFLFEYFSETQRNKGNFPGRFSGRQFSNSRSEMNVSTLELGDSALYLCASSSDGATYNEQFFGPGTRLTVL.

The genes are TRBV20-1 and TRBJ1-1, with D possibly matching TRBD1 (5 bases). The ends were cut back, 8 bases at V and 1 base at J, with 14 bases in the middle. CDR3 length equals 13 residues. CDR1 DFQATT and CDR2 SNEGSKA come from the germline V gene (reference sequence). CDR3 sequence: CSTRVGGNTEAFF. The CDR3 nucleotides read TGCAGTACCAGAGTTGGGGGGAACACTGAAGCTTTCTTT.

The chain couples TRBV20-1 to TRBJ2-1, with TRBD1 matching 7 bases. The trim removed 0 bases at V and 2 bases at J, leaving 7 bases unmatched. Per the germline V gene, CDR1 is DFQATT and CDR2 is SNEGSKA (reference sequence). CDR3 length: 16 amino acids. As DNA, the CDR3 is TGCAGTGCTAGAGATAGGCGACAGGGCACCTACAATGAGCAGTTCTTC. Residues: CSARDRRQGTYNEQFF.

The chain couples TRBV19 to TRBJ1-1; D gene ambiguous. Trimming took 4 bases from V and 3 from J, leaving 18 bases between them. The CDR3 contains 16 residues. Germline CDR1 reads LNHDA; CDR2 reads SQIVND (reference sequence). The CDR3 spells CASSNNQEGKDTEAFF. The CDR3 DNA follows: TGTGCCAGTAGTAACAACCAGGAGGGCAAGGACACTGAAGCTTTCTTT.

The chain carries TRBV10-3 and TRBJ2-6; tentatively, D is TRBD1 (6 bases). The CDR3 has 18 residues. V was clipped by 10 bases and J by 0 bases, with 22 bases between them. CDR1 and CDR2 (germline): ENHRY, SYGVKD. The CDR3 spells CATTQGPNMISGANVLTF. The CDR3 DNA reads TGTGCCACCACACAGGGCCCTAACATGATCTCTGGGGCCAACGTCCTGACTTTC.

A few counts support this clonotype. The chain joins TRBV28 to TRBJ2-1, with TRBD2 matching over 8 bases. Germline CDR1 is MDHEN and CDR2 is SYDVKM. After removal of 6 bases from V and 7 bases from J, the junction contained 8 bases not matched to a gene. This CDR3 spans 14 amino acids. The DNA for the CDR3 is TGTGCCAGCAGGGGGACTAGTAAGCGGAATGAGCAGTTCTTC. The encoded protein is CASRGTSKRNEQFF.

CDR3 protein: CASSLARDNPLEAFF. The CDR3 DNA follows: TGTGCCAGCAGCTTGGCCCGGGACAACCCCCTTGAAGCTTTCTTT. The rearrangement joins TRBV5-5 to TRBJ1-1, with D possibly being TRBD1 (6 bases). V was pared by 0 bases and J by 7 bases, with 16 bases between. This CDR3 spans 15 amino acids. The germline CDR1 and CDR2 sequences are SGHKS and YYEKEE (reference sequence).